Listed here are 21 T cell receptor beta chains from one sample, sequenced in a study of vaccination effects on CD4 cells after COVID-19. Following a 10-day culture, CD4+ T cells were purified. Data came from immunoSEQ multiplex PCR; TCRdb stores just in-frame clones and leaves some out. Of about 53,000 clones listed, about 74% are singletons. Their specific antigens are unknown. This specimen consisted of CD4+ T cells from PBMCs cultured without peptide, obtained before COVID-19 vaccination. The receptor set was obtained from a human donor who received a COVID-19 vaccine.

A few counts support this clone. The genes are TRBV9 and TRBJ2-2; D not resolved. CDR3 length: 15 amino acids. V dropped 0 bases and J dropped 0 bases, with 6 bases sitting between them. CDR1 is SGDLS and CDR2 is YYNGEE in the germline V gene. The CDR3 region is CASSVAAANTGELFF. The CDR3 DNA reads as TGTGCCAGCAGCGTAGCAGCAGCGAACACCGGGGAGCTGTTTTTT.

This sequence joins TRBV12-3 or TRBV12-4 and TRBJ2-5; D uncertain. The CDR3 spans 11 residues. V lost 3 bases, J lost 3 bases, and 2 bases lay in between. This CDR3 reads CASSFEETQYF. The CDR3 nucleotides read TGTGCCAGCAGTTTTGAAGAGACCCAGTACTTC.

The chain employs TRBV24-1 and TRBJ2-2; D is uncertain. CDR1 KGHDR and CDR2 SFDVKD come from the germline V gene. CDR3 size: 14 residues. V was shortened by 3 bases and J by 5 bases, with 9 bases between the two germline ends. CDR3 nucleotides: TGTGCCACCAGTGATAACTGGGTAACCGGGGAGCTGTTTTTT. Its protein product is CATSDNWVTGELFF.

V gene TRBV5-6 combines with J gene TRBJ2-7; TRBD2 agrees at 14 bases. CDR3 size: 15 residues. CDR1 and CDR2 (germline): SGHDT, YYEEEE. The V gene end was trimmed by 4 bases and the J gene end by 5 bases; junction bases not matched to a gene: 5. The CDR3 region has the DNA TGTGCCAGCAGCCCCCAGGGACTAGCGGGGGACGAGCAGTACGTC. This sequence encodes CASSPQGLAGDEQYV.

This sequence joins TRBV5-1 and TRBJ2-1; 9 bases line up with TRBD2. Germline-derived CDR1 and CDR2 are SGHRS and YFSETQ. Trimming removed 0 bases from V and 3 bases from J; junction bases left unmatched: 4. This CDR3 spans 16 amino acids. CDR3 nucleotides: TGCGCCAGCAGCTTGGTAGCGGGGGCCTACTACAATGAGCAGTTCTTC. Residues: CASSLVAGAYYNEQFF.

The chain carries TRBV5-1 and TRBJ1-2; 8 positions match TRBD1. CDR3 length: 15 amino acids. Germline loops: CDR1 SGHRS, CDR2 YFSETQ. V shed 4 bases, J shed 8 bases, and the junction held 13 bases outside the gene matches. The CDR3 DNA sequence: TGCGCCAGCAGCCCTCAGATGACAGGGGCTGGGGGCTACACCTTC. It translates to CASSPQMTGAGGYTF.

V usage is TRBV19 and J usage is TRBJ1-2; D is perhaps TRBD1 (6 bases). Germline V gene sequence: CDR1 LNHDA, CDR2 SQIVND (reference sequence). The V end lost 3 bases, the J end lost 8 bases, and 19 bases lay between the germline ends. The CDR3 loop spans 15 amino acids. CDR3 residues: CASSIEITGIYGYTF. Written as DNA, the CDR3 is TGTGCCAGTAGTATTGAGATTACAGGGATTTACGGCTACACCTTC.

This clone is termed large. The genes are TRBV27 and TRBJ2-3; D uncertain. The CDR3 has 15 amino acids. V lost 3 bases and J lost 5, with 15 bases in between. Germline loops: CDR1 MNHEY, CDR2 SMNVEV (reference sequence). The CDR3: CASSLAATNGDTQYF. DNA for the CDR3: TGTGCCAGCAGTTTGGCAGCAACTAACGGAGATACGCAGTATTTT.

The rearrangement links TRBV7-7 to TRBJ2-5; 8 nucleotides line up with TRBD1. This CDR3 contains 14 residues. Germline CDR1 SSHAT, CDR2 FNYEAQ (reference sequence). The V segment lost 5 bases and the J segment 6 bases; nucleotides outside the gene matches: 8. In nucleotides, the CDR3 is TGTGCCAGCAGCCCCCAGGGGGCGGGTAAGACCCAGTACTTC. This codes for CASSPQGAGKTQYF. Looking up the rest from reference TRBV7-7 and TRBJ2-5 gives the full variable domain: GAGVSQSPRYKVTKRGQDVTLRCDPISSHATLYWYQQALGQGPEFLTYFNYEAQPDKSGLPSDRFSAERPEGSISTLTIQRTEQRDSAMYRCASSPQGAGKTQYFGPGTRLLVL.

The chain employs TRBV20-1 and TRBJ2-7, with TRBD1 matching 9 bases. V was pared by 3 bases and J by 6 bases, with 0 bases of the junction left unmatched. The CDR3 is made up of 11 amino acids. The germline V gene encodes CDR1 DFQATT and CDR2 SNEGSKA (reference sequence). This chain's CDR3 is CSARTGGEQYV. The CDR3 nucleotides read TGCAGTGCTAGGACAGGGGGCGAGCAGTACGTC.

The CDR3 here is CSVVRVDTEAFF. CDR3 sequence (DNA): TGCAGCGTTGTAAGGGTGGACACTGAAGCTTTCTTT. The chain has TRBV29-1 and TRBJ1-1; D remains ambiguous. Germline CDR1 SQVTM, CDR2 ANQGSEA. The ends were cut back, 4 bases at V and 3 bases at J, with 9 bases in the middle. The CDR3 contains 12 residues. The full variable domain, with the rest looked up from reference TRBV29-1 and TRBJ1-1, is SAVISQKPSRDICQRGTSLTIQCQVDSQVTMMFWYRQQPGQSLTLIATANQGSEATYESGFVIDKFPISRPNLTFSTLTVSNMSPEDSSIYLCSVVRVDTEAFFGQGTRLTVV.

The V gene is TRBV10-3, the J gene TRBJ2-3; no definite D call. This CDR3 spans 12 amino acids. Between the trimmed V and J ends, which lost 7 bases and 2 bases, there was a span of 7 bases. Germline assignment: CDR1 ENHRY and CDR2 SYGVKD. CDR3 bases: TGTGCCATCAAGCCCGACACAGATACGCAGTATTTT. This codes for CAIKPDTDTQYF.

The chain combines TRBV4-1 with TRBJ1-1; D gene uncertain. Trimming removed 1 base at V and 11 bases at J, with 20 bases between. This CDR3 region has 15 residues. Germline loops: CDR1 MGHRA, CDR2 YSYEKL. The CDR3 DNA is TGCGCCAGCAGCCAAGTTTCAGCAGGACTGGCGGGGGCTTTCTTT. Translation gives CASSQVSAGLAGAFF.

The CDR3 here is CGAGANTGELFF. As DNA, the CDR3 is TGTGGGGCGGGTGCGAACACCGGGGAGCTGTTTTTT. The chain uses TRBV2 and TRBJ2-2; D is perhaps TRBD2 (5 bases). From germline, CDR1 is SNHLY and CDR2 FYNNEI. This CDR3 spans 12 amino acids.

The rearrangement uses TRBV3-1 (or the pseudogene TRBV3-2) and TRBJ1-1, with 7 bases fitting TRBD1. There are 15 residues in the CDR3. With V trimmed by 2 bases and J by 10 bases, 13 bases remained unmatched. Germline CDR1 and CDR2: LGHDT and YNNKEL (reference sequence). This chain's CDR3 is CASSQMHAGGNGAFF. In DNA, the CDR3 is TGTGCCAGCAGCCAAATGCATGCAGGGGGTAATGGAGCTTTCTTT.

This clone was seen only a few times. This chain joins TRBV10-3 and TRBJ2-3; D is undetermined. The CDR3 is 13 amino acids. The V gene's germline CDR1 is ENHRY and CDR2 SYGVKD. Trimming removed 4 bases from V and 6 bases from J, with 11 bases in between. CDR3: CAISVGVGDTQYF. In nucleotides, the CDR3 is TGTGCCATCAGTGTCGGTGTTGGGGATACGCAGTATTTT.

V is TRBV5-1 and J is TRBJ2-1; TRBD2 aligns across 12 bases. The CDR3 runs 16 residues. Looked up from germline, CDR1 is SGHRS and CDR2 is YFSETQ. The V and J ends lost 4 bases and 8 bases, in that order; junction bases with no gene match: 10. CDR3 in DNA: TGCGCCAGCAGCATCCTCTCTAGCGGGGGGGCCGATGAGCAGTTCTTC. It specifies CASSILSSGGADEQFF.

The chain carries TRBV6-5 and TRBJ2-7; 12 bases are a match to TRBD1. This CDR3 has 15 residues. CDR1 is MNHEY and CDR2 is SVGAGI in the germline V gene. Losses at the gene ends were 7 bases for V and 4 bases for J; bases not matched to a gene: 8. The CDR3 DNA reads as TGTGCCAGCAAGATCGGGACAGGGGGCGCGTACGAGCAGTACGTC. It translates to CASKIGTGGAYEQYV.

This rearrangement joins TRBV3-1 (or the pseudogene TRBV3-2) to TRBJ1-6; D is uncertain. The germline gives CDR1 LGHDT, CDR2 YNNKEL (reference sequence). The V gene lost 3 bases and the J gene lost 5 bases, with 8 bases spanning the gap. The CDR3 sequence is 14 residues long. CDR3 bases: TGTGCCAGCAGCCAGCTCGGGAATAATTCACCCCTCCACTTT. Protein product: CASSQLGNNSPLHF.

The rearrangement uses TRBV24-1 and TRBJ2-5; D unclear. V was clipped by 3 bases and J by 5 bases, with 12 bases between them. CDR3 length equals 14 residues. Germline-derived CDR1 and CDR2 are KGHDR and SFDVKD. The CDR3 DNA sequence: TGTGCCACCAGTGATGGGCAAGTAGGGGAGACCCAGTACTTC. Translating it yields CATSDGQVGETQYF.

The V gene is TRBV11-2, the J gene TRBJ1-4; D unclear. Germline CDR1 and CDR2: SGHAT and FQNNGV. The V and J ends lost 0 bases and 7 bases respectively, with 12 bases between them. This CDR3 contains 15 residues. The CDR3 coding sequence is TGTGCCAGCAGCTTAGATCTTGGGGATCTTGAAAAACTGTTTTTT. Its protein product is CASSLDLGDLEKLFF.